The present entry profiles one TCR beta chain with its context. TCRdb's table, derived via immunoSEQ multiplex PCR, lists solely in-frame clones and lacks some. Of about 64,000 clones listed, roughly 93% are singletons. This record belongs to a study of CD4 T cells in relation to SARS-CoV-2 and coronaviruses. Study summary: The HLA restriction of the shared crossreactive spike epitopes was mapped.

This CDR3 region has 15 residues. J lost 3 bases, V lost 0 bases, and 3 bases had no gene match. Germline V gene sequence: CDR1 KGHSH, CDR2 LQKENI. Before the COVID-19 pandemic, during about 2011-2019, CD4+ T cells were taken from unexposed donors. Cryopreserved PBMCs were CD4-enriched, then split into naive and memory cells. This chain joins TRBV18 and TRBJ2-7, with TRBD1 matching 9 bases. The sequenced sample consisted of naive CD4+ T cells from PBMCs. The subset was: naive CD4+ T cells isolated by negative enrichment. The TCR was taken from a human donor in good health. The CDR3 reads CASSPPGQGDYEQYF. The CDR3 nucleotides read TGTGCCAGCTCACCACCGGGACAGGGAGACTACGAGCAGTACTTC.